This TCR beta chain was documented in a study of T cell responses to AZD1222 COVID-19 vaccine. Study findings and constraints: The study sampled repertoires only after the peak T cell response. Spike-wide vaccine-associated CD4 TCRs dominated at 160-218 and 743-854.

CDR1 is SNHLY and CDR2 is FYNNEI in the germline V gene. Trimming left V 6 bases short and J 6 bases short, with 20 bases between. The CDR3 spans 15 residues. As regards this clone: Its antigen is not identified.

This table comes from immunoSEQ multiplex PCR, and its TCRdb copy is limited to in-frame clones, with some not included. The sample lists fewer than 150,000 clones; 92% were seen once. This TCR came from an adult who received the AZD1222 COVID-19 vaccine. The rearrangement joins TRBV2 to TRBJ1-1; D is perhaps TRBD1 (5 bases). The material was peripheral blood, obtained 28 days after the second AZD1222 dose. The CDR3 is CASREIRVVMAEAFF. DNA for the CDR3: TGTGCCAGCAGAGAAATCAGGGTCGTAATGGCTGAAGCTTTCTTT. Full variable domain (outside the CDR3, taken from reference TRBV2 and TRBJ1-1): EPEVTQTPSHQVTQMGQEVILRCVPISNHLYFYWYRQILGQKVEFLVSFYNNEISEKSEIFDDQFSVERPDGSNFTLKIRSTKLEDSAMYFCASREIRVVMAEAFFGQGTRLTVV.